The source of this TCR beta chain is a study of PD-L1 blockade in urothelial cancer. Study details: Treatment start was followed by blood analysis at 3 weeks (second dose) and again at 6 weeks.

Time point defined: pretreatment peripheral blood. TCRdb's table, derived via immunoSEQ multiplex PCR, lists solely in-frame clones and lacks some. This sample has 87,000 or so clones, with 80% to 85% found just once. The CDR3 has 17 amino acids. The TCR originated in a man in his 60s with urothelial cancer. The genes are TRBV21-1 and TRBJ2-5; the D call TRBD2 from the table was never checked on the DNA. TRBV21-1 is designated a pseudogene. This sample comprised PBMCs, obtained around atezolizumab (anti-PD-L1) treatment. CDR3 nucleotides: TGTGCCAGCAGCAAAGGTCTCCCTAGCGGGAGGGAGGAGACCCAGTACTTC. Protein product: CASSKGLPSGREETQYF.